The subject of this entry is one T cell receptor beta chain. These data come from a study of T-cell reconstitution after alpha-beta-depleted transplantation in children. Germline CDR1 LGHNA, CDR2 YNFKEQ. The CDR3 length is 17 residues. V lost 0 bases, J lost 6 bases, and 18 bases lay in between. Preparation of the TCRbeta library used unique molecular identifiers. Each CDR3 protein gets one entry after TCRdb re-called the PCR reads with MiXCR. The data show approximately 510,000 distinct CDR3 sequences, approximately 16% seen once. This specimen consisted of PBMCs from the stem cell graft donor, obtained from the stem cell graft. The chain recombines TRBV4-2 with TRBJ2-1, with D hard to call. This sequence was found in a human donor who donated a stem cell graft to a child with acute lymphoblastic leukemia. CDR3 DNA: TGTGCCAGCAGCCAAGAGGAGTATGACCGAGGAACCAATGAGCAGTTCTTC. As protein: CASSQEEYDRGTNEQFF.